The 31 T cell receptor beta chains in this list originate from one sample, sequenced in a study of blood T cells in healthy people across ages. The authors ran a second PCR of 7 to 11 cycles using a sample-barcoded 5' primer and a J-beta primer mix. TCRdb re-derived calls from the 5' RACE reads in MiXCR, one entry per CDR3 protein. The sample shows about 620,000 distinct CDR3 sequences, more than 20% of them seen only once. The sequenced material came from blood. The receptors originated from a man aged 65 to 79 in good health.

The V call is TRBV12-3 or TRBV12-4, the J call TRBJ1-2; maybe TRBD1 (5 bases). V was clipped by 3 bases and J by 8 bases, with 10 bases between them. The CDR3 consists of 12 residues. The CDR3 reads CASSFEGFGYTF. CDR3 DNA: TGTGCCAGCAGTTTTGAGGGGTTCGGCTACACCTTC.

This clonotype was seen more than once but under ten times. The CDR3 sequence is CASSPRVAYYEQYF. The DNA of the CDR3 is TGTGCCAGCAGTCCCAGGGTAGCGTACTACGAGCAGTACTTC. This chain joins TRBV28 and TRBJ2-7; the D gene could be TRBD1 or TRBD2 (5 bases each). Trimming took 5 bases from V and 3 from J, leaving 14 bases between them. The germline V gene encodes CDR1 MDHEN and CDR2 SYDVKM. The CDR3 loop spans 14 amino acids.

The rearrangement links TRBV6-1 to TRBJ1-1; a possible D gene is TRBD1 (6 bases). This CDR3 region has 13 residues. V was clipped by 3 bases and J by 4 bases, with 9 bases between them. Per the germline V gene, CDR1 is MNHNS and CDR2 is SASEGT. The CDR3 DNA sequence: TGTGCCAGCAGTGACCGGGGGCTCACTGAAGCTTTCTTT. Protein product: CASSDRGLTEAFF.

In this sample, this clonotype turned up a few times. The rearrangement links TRBV5-1 to TRBJ1-1; a possible D gene is TRBD1 (6 bases). CDR1 and CDR2 (germline): SGHRS, YFSETQ. The V and J ends lost 5 bases and 1 base respectively, with 6 bases between them. The CDR3 has 12 amino acids. The DNA of the CDR3 is TGCGCCAGCAGACAGGGGAACACTGAAGCTTTCTTT. Translated, it gives CASRQGNTEAFF.

The CDR3 protein is CASSQPLGNVKNIQYF. The CDR3 DNA reads TGTGCCAGCAGCCAGCCCCTAGGTAACGTCAAAAACATTCAGTACTTC. V usage is TRBV3-1 and J usage is TRBJ2-4, with no clear D. The ends were cut back, 3 bases at V and 3 bases at J, with 15 bases in the middle. The germline V gene has CDR1 LGHDT and CDR2 YNNKEL (reference sequence). CDR3 size: 16 residues.

In its sample, this clonotype was seen a few times. The rearrangement uses TRBV27 and TRBJ1-5; D remains ambiguous. Trimming took off 5 bases at V and 4 bases at J, with 6 bases between the two ends. Germline V gene lookup returns CDR1 MNHEY and CDR2 SMNVEV (reference sequence). The CDR3 has 12 amino acids. In DNA form, the CDR3 reads TGTGCCAGCAGTCCGAATAATCAGCCCCAGCATTTT. It encodes CASSPNNQPQHF.

The rearrangement uses TRBV14 and TRBJ2-3; 8 nucleotides align to TRBD1. V dropped 1 base and J dropped 14; count of bases not matched to a gene: 8. Germline assignment: CDR1 SGHDN and CDR2 FVKESK. This CDR3 spans 13 amino acids. CDR3 sequence (DNA): TGTGCCAGCAGCCAAGGACAGGGGACGCTCACGTATTTT. This sequence encodes CASSQGQGTLTYF.

This clonotype was seen more than once but under ten times. V and J are TRBV20-1 and TRBJ2-5; D possibly uses TRBD1 or TRBD2 (5 bases each). With the DNA end fitting TRBJ2-1 better, the J assignment may be wrong. CDR1 and CDR2 from the germline V gene are DFQATT and SNEGSKA (reference sequence). This CDR3 is built from 14 residues. The CDR3 DNA reads as TGCAGTGCCAGGAGAGGGACGGCAGACAATGAGCAGTTCTTC. This codes for CSARRGTADNEQFF.

This clonotype was observed once. The rearrangement links TRBV7-2 to TRBJ2-5, with D perhaps being TRBD1 or TRBD2 (5 bases each). This CDR3 comprises 14 residues. Trimming took off 3 bases at V and 11 bases at J, with 19 bases between the two ends. CDR1 and CDR2 from the germline V gene are SGHTA and FQGNSA. For the CDR3, the DNA is TGTGCCAGCAGCTTCTCATCCGGGACCACGGAGCAGTACTTC. It codes for CASSFSSGTTEQYF.

The J gene is TRBJ2-5, the V gene TRBV18; weak D call: TRBD2 (5 bases). The J call may be wrong; the DNA end is better matched by TRBJ2-1. There are 17 residues in the CDR3. Germline V gene data show CDR1 as KGHSH and CDR2 as LQKENI. The CDR3: CASSPMEIRGSVSEQFF. The CDR3 DNA follows: TGTGCCAGCTCACCAATGGAGATCCGAGGGTCGGTTTCTGAGCAGTTCTTC.

The chain has TRBV4-1 and TRBJ1-2; TRBD1 agrees at 9 bases. Germline V CDR1 and CDR2: MGHRA, YSYEKL. Losses at the gene ends were 5 bases for V and 4 bases for J; bases not matched to a gene: 2. The CDR3 extends over 13 amino acids. CDR3 loop: CASSLQGAYGYTF. The DNA for the CDR3 is TGCGCCAGCAGCTTACAGGGGGCCTATGGCTACACCTTC.

This rearrangement joins TRBV9 to TRBJ2-3; TRBD2 matches 9 bases. V was clipped by 0 bases and J by 2 bases; unmatched bases: 16. Germline V CDR1 and CDR2: SGDLS, YYNGEE. The CDR3 is 20 residues long. The CDR3: CASSVGGNLAGVRDTDTQYF. CDR3 coding DNA: TGTGCCAGCAGCGTAGGAGGGAACTTAGCGGGAGTAAGGGACACAGATACGCAGTATTTT.

V usage is TRBV20-1 and J usage is TRBJ1-6; possibly TRBD1 for D (5 bases). Per germline, CDR1 DFQATT and CDR2 SNEGSKA (reference sequence). Trimming took off 0 bases at V and 7 bases at J, with 13 bases between the two ends. This CDR3 has 15 amino acids. The CDR3 nucleotides read TGCAGTGCTAGAGATACGGGGCGCGGGAATTCACCCCTCCACTTT. Amino acid sequence: CSARDTGRGNSPLHF.

This clonotype was found once. This chain links TRBV28 with TRBJ1-4; D might be TRBD1 (5 bases). The germline V gene encodes CDR1 MDHEN and CDR2 SYDVKM. The V and J ends lost 5 bases and 5 bases respectively, with 15 bases between them. The CDR3 is made up of 15 amino acids. CDR3 sequence reads: CASSTFIGGNEKLFF. CDR3 DNA sequence: TGTGCCAGCAGTACCTTCATTGGGGGAAATGAAAAACTGTTTTTT.

J is TRBJ1-2 and V is TRBV5-1; TRBD1 might be the D (6 bases). V was cut by 1 base and J by 5 bases, with 15 bases left in between. Per germline, CDR1 SGHRS and CDR2 YFSETQ. The length of the CDR3 is 15 residues. CDR3 in DNA: TGCGCCAGCAGCTTGTGGCCAGGGGATGGTTATGGCTACACCTTC. Its translation is CASSLWPGDGYGYTF.

The V and J genes are TRBV29-1 and TRBJ2-3, with D maybe TRBD2 (5 bases). The CDR3 has 15 residues. The germline gives CDR1 SQVTM, CDR2 ANQGSEA. Between the trimmed V and J ends, which lost 3 bases and 0 bases, there was a span of 13 bases. This CDR3 is CSVEGRTSSTDTQYF. The CDR3 DNA reads TGCAGCGTTGAGGGCAGGACTTCTAGCACAGATACGCAGTATTTT.

This chain joins TRBV5-4 and TRBJ1-4; no clear D. V was pared by 1 base and J by 0 bases, with 16 bases between. Germline V gives CDR1 SGHNT, CDR2 YYREEE (reference sequence). The CDR3 extends over 18 amino acids. The CDR3 nucleotides are TGTGCCAGCAGCTTGTTAGCTTCCACCTCTGCAACTAATGAAAAACTGTTTTTT. Translated: CASSLLASTSATNEKLFF.

On this clonotype: The conserved phenylalanine or tryptophan is not found at the CDR3 terminus, so this likely reflects a read error. The V gene is TRBV3-1, the J gene TRBJ2-7, with TRBD1 as a possible D gene (5 bases). Germline V gives CDR1 LGHDT, CDR2 YNNKEL (reference sequence). This CDR3 contains 13 residues. Trimming shortened V by 8 bases and J by 3 bases, and 14 bases separated the two germline ends. The CDR3 loop is CASSQEPDYEQYL. As DNA, the CDR3 is TGTGCCAGCTCACAGGAGCCTGACTACGAGCAGTACCTC.

V gene TRBV28 combines with J gene TRBJ2-7; D is possibly TRBD1 (6 bases). CDR1 MDHEN and CDR2 SYDVKM come from the germline V gene. The CDR3 has 14 amino acids. V was clipped by 6 bases and J by 2 bases, with 14 bases between them. Here the CDR3 DNA reads TGTGCCAGCAGGATGGGGGCGCCCACCTACGAGCAGTACTTC. Translating it yields CASRMGAPTYEQYF.

CDR3 amino acids: CASSADIAKNIQYF. Written as DNA, the CDR3 is TGTGCCAGCAGCGCGGATATAGCCAAAAACATTCAGTACTTC. This chain joins TRBV11-2 and TRBJ2-4, with D hard to call. The germline CDR1 and CDR2 sequences are SGHAT and FQNNGV. V was pared by 5 bases and J by 0 bases, with 8 bases between. The CDR3 totals 14 residues.

This clonotype was counted only a few times. The chain combines TRBV20-1 with TRBJ2-7; TRBD1 is a possible D gene (6 bases). The germline V gene has CDR1 DFQATT and CDR2 SNEGSKA (reference sequence). Trimming stripped 4 bases from V and 5 bases from J, with 12 bases between. The CDR3 has 12 amino acids. The CDR3 DNA sequence: TGCAGTGCTAAAACAGGGTTTCACGAGCAGTACTTC. Residues: CSAKTGFHEQYF.

V usage is TRBV20-1 and J usage is TRBJ1-5; no firm D call. The CDR3 totals 14 residues. From germline, CDR1 is DFQATT and CDR2 SNEGSKA (reference sequence). Trimming stripped 0 bases from V and 2 bases from J, with 8 bases between. The CDR3 protein is CSARDSGGNQPQHF. CDR3 DNA sequence: TGCAGTGCTAGAGATTCCGGGGGCAATCAGCCCCAGCATTTT.

This chain joins TRBV28 and TRBJ2-5; 8 bases fit TRBD2. The assigned J gene may be wrong: the sequence end matches TRBJ2-7 better. CDR1 and CDR2 (germline): MDHEN, SYDVKM. This CDR3 contains 14 residues. CDR3 residues: CAAGRSGRGDEQYF. The CDR3 DNA reads as TGTGCAGCGGGGAGAAGCGGGAGAGGCGACGAGCAGTACTTC.

The chain carries TRBV14 and TRBJ2-3, with 9 bases lining up with TRBD2. The germline V gene encodes CDR1 SGHDN and CDR2 FVKESK. V was pared by 2 bases and J by 1 base, with 4 bases of the junction left unmatched. This CDR3 is 16 amino acids long. CDR3 coding DNA: TGTGCCAGCAGCCAACGAAGGACTAGCGGCACAGATACGCAGTATTTT. Translated: CASSQRRTSGTDTQYF.

The rearrangement links TRBV15 to TRBJ1-4, with no clear D. Germline values: CDR1 LNHNV, CDR2 YYDKDF (reference sequence). The CDR3 spans 16 residues. V lost 0 bases and J 0 bases, leaving 8 bases between the germline ends. This CDR3 reads CATSRDLSATNEKLFF. For the CDR3, the DNA is TGTGCCACCAGCAGAGATTTGAGTGCAACTAATGAAAAACTGTTTTTT.

The chain employs TRBV4-2 and TRBJ2-5; no clear D. V was shortened by 1 base and J by 2 bases, with 14 bases between the two germline ends. Germline V gene data show CDR1 as LGHNA and CDR2 as YNFKEQ. The CDR3 is 16 amino acids. The CDR3: CASSQGAALVQETQYF. CDR3 sequence (DNA): TGTGCCAGCAGCCAAGGCGCAGCTTTGGTACAAGAGACCCAGTACTTC.

In its sample, this clonotype was seen a few times. This rearrangement joins TRBV7-2 to TRBJ2-5; D assignment may be TRBD1 or TRBD2 (5 bases each). The CDR3 spans 16 residues. Deletions cut 4 bases from V and 2 bases from J, with 17 bases between. Per the germline V gene, CDR1 is SGHTA and CDR2 is FQGNSA. This CDR3 is CASSSRARRTQETQYF. The CDR3 DNA reads as TGTGCCAGCAGCTCACGAGCGAGGAGGACACAAGAGACCCAGTACTTC.

This clonotype was found many times. V is TRBV29-1 and J is TRBJ2-4, with a possible D match to TRBD2 (6 bases). This CDR3 region has 13 residues. Germline V gene lookup returns CDR1 SQVTM and CDR2 ANQGSEA. Trimming removed 6 bases from V and 3 bases from J, with 12 bases in between. As DNA, the CDR3 is TGCAGCGTGGCGGGGATTGTCAAAAACATTCAGTACTTC. Amino acid sequence: CSVAGIVKNIQYF.

This clonotype has a handful of counts. V gene TRBV20-1 combines with J gene TRBJ2-4; 7 positions match TRBD1. This CDR3 spans 14 amino acids. V shed 6 bases and J 1 base; nucleotides not matched to a gene: 6. Germline CDR1 DFQATT, CDR2 SNEGSKA (reference sequence). The DNA for the CDR3 is TGCAGTGCGAACAGGGGTCGGGCCAAAAACATTCAGTACTTC. Encoded protein: CSANRGRAKNIQYF.

The chain links TRBV21-1 to TRBJ2-1. TRBV21-1 is noted as a pseudogene. The CDR3 has 12 amino acids. In nucleotides, the CDR3 is TGTGCCAGCAGCAAATGCGGGAATGAGCAGTTCTTC. It is translated as CASSKCGNEQFF.

The V call is TRBV10-3, the J call TRBJ1-2; D is unclear. CDR3 length: 14 amino acids. Germline CDR1 reads ENHRY; CDR2 reads SYGVKD. Trimming cost V 2 bases and J 7 bases, with 14 bases left between them. CDR3 nucleotides: TGTGCCATCAGTGAGAACGGATTAGTACGTGGCTACACCTTC. It is translated as CAISENGLVRGYTF.